The rows below give T cell receptor beta chains drawn from one sample of a study of PD-L1 blockade in urothelial cancer. Here immunoSEQ multiplex PCR was the method, and the copy in TCRdb shows in-frame clones only, minus some. The data show approximately 50,000 clones, roughly nine tenths seen once. Sequenced here: PBMCs, sampled around atezolizumab (anti-PD-L1) treatment. Receptor source: a man aged 55-75 years with urothelial cancer. Each CDR3 is given with its conserved first and last residue. Each record gives: J gene, clone size, V gene, D gene, CDR3 DNA, CDR3 protein. A D gene is named only where the DNA matches it firmly. Not every row has a clone size; where given, it reads once, few, many or a size class.

j_gene: TRBJ1-2
abundance: .
v_gene: TRBV28
d_gene: .
CDR3nt: TGTGCCAGCAGTACATGGGGAGTGAGGGATGGCTACACCTTC
CDR3aa: CASSTWGVRDGYTF

j_gene: TRBJ2-7
abundance: .
v_gene: TRBV2
d_gene: .
CDR3nt: TGTGCCAGCAGTGTAGGTAACAGGGCGCCCTACGAGCAGTACTTC
CDR3aa: CASSVGNRAPYEQYF

j_gene: TRBJ1-2
abundance: .
v_gene: TRBV7-2
d_gene: TRBD1
CDR3nt: TGTGCCAGCAGCCTCGACAGGGGGAGCGGCTACACCTTC
CDR3aa: CASSLDRGSGYTF

j_gene: TRBJ2-3
abundance: few
v_gene: TRBV7-9
d_gene: TRBD1
CDR3nt: TGTGCCAGCAGCTTAGGGGGACAGCCCACAGATACGCAGTATTTT
CDR3aa: CASSLGGQPTDTQYF

j_gene: TRBJ1-2
abundance: once
v_gene: TRBV7-9
d_gene: .
CDR3nt: TGTGCCAGCAGCTCCAATAGCCAGGGGCAGGGGCAGAATGGCTACACCTTC
CDR3aa: CASSSNSQGQGQNGYTF

j_gene: TRBJ2-7
abundance: .
v_gene: TRBV5-1
d_gene: .
CDR3nt: TGCGCCAGCAGCTTGGCCGGAGGGACGGACTTCTACGAGCAGTACTTC
CDR3aa: CASSLAGGTDFYEQYF

j_gene: TRBJ1-4
abundance: .
v_gene: TRBV30
d_gene: TRBD1
CDR3nt: TGTGCCTGGAGTCCGGGACTGGGACAGGGCGAAAAACTGTTTTTT
CDR3aa: CAWSPGLGQGEKLFF

j_gene: TRBJ2-2
abundance: once
v_gene: TRBV29-1
d_gene: TRBD1
CDR3nt: TGCAGCGTGGACAGGGGAAGCACCGGGGAGCTGTTTTTT
CDR3aa: CSVDRGSTGELFF

j_gene: TRBJ1-2
abundance: .
v_gene: TRBV5-1
d_gene: TRBD1
CDR3nt: TGCGCCAGCAGCTCCCGACAGGGCACCTATGGCTACACCTTC
CDR3aa: CASSSRQGTYGYTF

j_gene: TRBJ1-1
abundance: .
v_gene: TRBV5-6
d_gene: .
CDR3nt: TGTGCCAGCAGCTTGGATGACAGGCTTGAAGCTTTCTTT
CDR3aa: CASSLDDRLEAFF

j_gene: TRBJ2-7
abundance: .
v_gene: TRBV2
d_gene: .
CDR3nt: TGTGCCAGCCGCCCTGGCTACAGCATTGAGCAGTACTTC
CDR3aa: CASRPGYSIEQYF

j_gene: TRBJ1-1
abundance: .
v_gene: TRBV2
d_gene: .
CDR3nt: TGTGCCAGCAGGACAGGAGGAGTCACTGAAGCTTTCTTT
CDR3aa: CASRTGGVTEAFF

j_gene: TRBJ2-5
abundance: .
v_gene: TRBV7-9
d_gene: .
CDR3nt: TGTGCCAGCAGCACACAGGGACCAGAGACCCAGTACTTC
CDR3aa: CASSTQGPETQYF

j_gene: TRBJ2-1
abundance: few
v_gene: TRBV19
d_gene: .
CDR3nt: TGTGCCAGTAGTATTGGCTCTTACAATGAGCAGTTCTTC
CDR3aa: CASSIGSYNEQFF

j_gene: TRBJ1-3
abundance: .
v_gene: TRBV19
d_gene: .
CDR3nt: TGTGCCAGTAGTATAGAAGCGGGGAACGGAAACACCATATATTTT
CDR3aa: CASSIEAGNGNTIYF

j_gene: TRBJ1-3
abundance: .
v_gene: TRBV7-6
d_gene: .
CDR3nt: TGTGCCAGCAGCTTAGGCGGTACTGGAAACACCATATATTTT
CDR3aa: CASSLGGTGNTIYF

j_gene: TRBJ1-2
abundance: .
v_gene: TRBV4-3
d_gene: .
CDR3nt: TGCGCCAGCAGCCAAGATCGACTGCTTTATGGCTACACCTTC
CDR3aa: CASSQDRLLYGYTF

j_gene: TRBJ1-3
abundance: .
v_gene: TRBV7-2
d_gene: .
CDR3nt: TGTGCCAGCAGGCTCGCAGGGTCTCCCGGAAACACCATATATTTT
CDR3aa: CASRLAGSPGNTIYF

j_gene: TRBJ1-4
abundance: .
v_gene: TRBV28
d_gene: .
CDR3nt: TGTGCCAGCACCGGACGGAGGAGAGAAAAACTGTTTTTT
CDR3aa: CASTGRRREKLFF

j_gene: TRBJ1-1
abundance: .
v_gene: TRBV27
d_gene: TRBD1
CDR3nt: TGTGCCAGCAGTTCCCCACAGGGGAGGAGCGCTTTCTTT
CDR3aa: CASSSPQGRSAFF

j_gene: TRBJ1-2
abundance: .
v_gene: TRBV5-4
d_gene: TRBD1
CDR3nt: TGTGCCAGCAGCGAAGGACAGGGGTTCGTATATGGCTACACCTTC
CDR3aa: CASSEGQGFVYGYTF

j_gene: TRBJ2-3
abundance: .
v_gene: TRBV27
d_gene: .
CDR3nt: TGTGCCAGCAGTTCTTACACAGATACGCAGTATTTT
CDR3aa: CASSSYTDTQYF

j_gene: TRBJ1-6
abundance: .
v_gene: TRBV6-5
d_gene: .
CDR3nt: TGTGCCAGCAGTTACGGGGCGAGGCATTCACCCCTCCACTTT
CDR3aa: CASSYGARHSPLHF

j_gene: TRBJ1-6
abundance: .
v_gene: TRBV27
d_gene: .
CDR3nt: TGTGCCAGCAGTTTCGTAGACGGGGGGCTACCTTCACCCCTCCACTTT
CDR3aa: CASSFVDGGLPSPLHF

j_gene: TRBJ1-1
abundance: .
v_gene: TRBV6-6
d_gene: TRBD1
CDR3nt: TGTGCCAGCTTTAGACAGGGGAACACTGAAGCTTTCTTT
CDR3aa: CASFRQGNTEAFF

j_gene: TRBJ2-3
abundance: .
v_gene: TRBV5-4
d_gene: .
CDR3nt: TGTGCCAGCAGCTTGGGAGGGATCGGAACAGATACGCAGTATTTT
CDR3aa: CASSLGGIGTDTQYF

j_gene: TRBJ2-3
abundance: once
v_gene: TRBV28
d_gene: TRBD2
CDR3nt: TGTGCCAGCAGTTTGGGACTAGCGACAGATACGCAGTATTTT
CDR3aa: CASSLGLATDTQYF

j_gene: TRBJ2-7
abundance: .
v_gene: TRBV5-1
d_gene: .
CDR3nt: .
CDR3aa: CASSFGPGGRTTLYEQYF

j_gene: TRBJ2-1
abundance: few
v_gene: TRBV29-1
d_gene: TRBD2
CDR3nt: TGCAGCGTTGAGGCGGGGGTCTACAATGAGCAGTTCTTC
CDR3aa: CSVEAGVYNEQFF

j_gene: TRBJ2-7
abundance: once
v_gene: TRBV5-1
d_gene: TRBD1
CDR3nt: TGCGCCAGCAGCTCGTACAGGGGATCCCCATACGAGCAGTACTTC
CDR3aa: CASSSYRGSPYEQYF

j_gene: TRBJ2-5
abundance: .
v_gene: TRBV19
d_gene: .
CDR3nt: TGTGCCAGTAGTATAGGACTGAATCAAGAGACCCAGTACTTC
CDR3aa: CASSIGLNQETQYF

j_gene: TRBJ2-1
abundance: .
v_gene: TRBV5-1
d_gene: .
CDR3nt: TGCGCCAGCAGCTCCTTAACAGGGAACCGGCCCTACAATGAGCAGTTCTTC
CDR3aa: CASSSLTGNRPYNEQFF

j_gene: TRBJ1-1
abundance: .
v_gene: TRBV30
d_gene: .
CDR3nt: TGTGCCCTCTCCCCGATTAAGGGGATGACTGAAGCTTTCTTT
CDR3aa: CALSPIKGMTEAFF

j_gene: TRBJ2-7
abundance: .
v_gene: TRBV19
d_gene: .
CDR3nt: TGTGCCAGTAGTGTTTCTAGGATTAGCTCCTACGAGCAGTACTTC
CDR3aa: CASSVSRISSYEQYF

j_gene: TRBJ1-1
abundance: .
v_gene: TRBV6-5
d_gene: TRBD1
CDR3nt: TGTGCCAGCAGTTACGGACAGGGAGCGGCTTTCTTT
CDR3aa: CASSYGQGAAFF

j_gene: TRBJ2-4
abundance: .
v_gene: TRBV5-1
d_gene: .
CDR3nt: TGCGCCAGCAGCTTGGAAATGGTGACTAGTGGGAACATTCAGTACTTC
CDR3aa: CASSLEMVTSGNIQYF

j_gene: TRBJ2-3
abundance: .
v_gene: TRBV9
d_gene: .
CDR3nt: TGTGCCAGCAGCGTAGGTGTGGGAGTAGTAGATACGCAGTATTTT
CDR3aa: CASSVGVGVVDTQYF

j_gene: TRBJ1-1
abundance: .
v_gene: TRBV5-6
d_gene: .
CDR3nt: .
CDR3aa: CASSFTSVTEAFF

j_gene: TRBJ2-3
abundance: .
v_gene: TRBV9
d_gene: .
CDR3nt: TGTGCCAGCAGCGTAGGCGTTATCACAGATACGCAGTATTTT
CDR3aa: CASSVGVITDTQYF